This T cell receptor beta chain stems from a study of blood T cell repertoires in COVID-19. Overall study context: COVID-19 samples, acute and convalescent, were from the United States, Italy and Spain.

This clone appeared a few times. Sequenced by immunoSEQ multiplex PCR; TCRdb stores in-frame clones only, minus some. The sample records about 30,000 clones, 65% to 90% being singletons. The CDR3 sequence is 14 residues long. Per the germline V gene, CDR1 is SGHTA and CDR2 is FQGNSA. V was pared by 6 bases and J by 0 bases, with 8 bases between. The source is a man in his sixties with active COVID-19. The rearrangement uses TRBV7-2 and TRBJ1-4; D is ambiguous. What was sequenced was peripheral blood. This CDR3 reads CASSPVSTNEKLFF. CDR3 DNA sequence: TGTGCCAGCAGTCCGGTCTCAACTAATGAAAAACTGTTTTTT.